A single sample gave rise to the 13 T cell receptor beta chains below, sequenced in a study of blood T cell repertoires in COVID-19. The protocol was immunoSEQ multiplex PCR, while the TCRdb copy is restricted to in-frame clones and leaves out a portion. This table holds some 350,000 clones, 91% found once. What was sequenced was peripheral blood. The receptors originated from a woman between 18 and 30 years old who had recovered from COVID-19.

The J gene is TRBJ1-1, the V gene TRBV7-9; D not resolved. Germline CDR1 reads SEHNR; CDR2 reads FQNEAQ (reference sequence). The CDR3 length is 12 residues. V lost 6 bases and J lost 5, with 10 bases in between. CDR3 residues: CASRHSRTEAFF. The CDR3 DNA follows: TGTGCCAGCAGACATTCGAGGACTGAAGCTTTCTTT.

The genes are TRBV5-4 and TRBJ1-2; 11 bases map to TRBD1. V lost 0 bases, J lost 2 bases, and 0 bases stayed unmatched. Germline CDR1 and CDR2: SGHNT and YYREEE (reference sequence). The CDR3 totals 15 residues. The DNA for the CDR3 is TGTGCCAGCAGCTTGGGGGACAGGGGGAACTATGGCTACACCTTC. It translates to CASSLGDRGNYGYTF.

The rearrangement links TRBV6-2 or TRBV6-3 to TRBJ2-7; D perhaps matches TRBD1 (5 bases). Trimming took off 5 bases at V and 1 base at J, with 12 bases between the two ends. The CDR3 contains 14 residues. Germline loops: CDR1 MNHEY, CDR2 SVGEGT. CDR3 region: CASSPSRASYEQYV. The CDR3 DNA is TGTGCCAGCAGTCCCTCCAGGGCGTCCTACGAGCAGTACGTC.

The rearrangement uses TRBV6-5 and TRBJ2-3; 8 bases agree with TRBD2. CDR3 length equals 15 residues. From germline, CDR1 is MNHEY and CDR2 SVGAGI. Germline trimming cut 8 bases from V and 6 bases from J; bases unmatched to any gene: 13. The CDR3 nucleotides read TGTGCCAGCGGTAGAGCGGGAGTTTCTGGCGATACGCAGTATTTT. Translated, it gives CASGRAGVSGDTQYF.

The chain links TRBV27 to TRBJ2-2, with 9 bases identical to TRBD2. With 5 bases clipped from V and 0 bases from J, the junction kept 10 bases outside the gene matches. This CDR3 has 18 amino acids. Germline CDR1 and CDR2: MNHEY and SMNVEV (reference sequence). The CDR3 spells CASSLRAGGTANTGELFF. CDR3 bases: TGTGCCAGCAGTCTCCGGGCGGGAGGGACCGCGAACACCGGGGAGCTGTTTTTT.

DNA of the CDR3: TGCGCCAGCAGCTTGGGGCCGGCTAGCGGAGACACCGGGGAGCTGTTTTTT. Amino acids: CASSLGPASGDTGELFF. The chain employs TRBV5-1 and TRBJ2-2; the match to TRBD2 covers 7 bases. The CDR3 runs 17 residues. Per the germline V gene, CDR1 is SGHRS and CDR2 is YFSETQ. With 0 bases clipped from V and 3 bases from J, the junction kept 8 bases outside the gene matches.

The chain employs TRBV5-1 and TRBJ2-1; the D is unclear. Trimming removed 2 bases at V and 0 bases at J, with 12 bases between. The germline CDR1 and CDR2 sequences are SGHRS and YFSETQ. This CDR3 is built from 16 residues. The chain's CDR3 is CASSFTTWSSYNEQFF. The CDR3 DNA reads TGCGCCAGCAGCTTTACGACTTGGAGCTCCTACAATGAGCAGTTCTTC.

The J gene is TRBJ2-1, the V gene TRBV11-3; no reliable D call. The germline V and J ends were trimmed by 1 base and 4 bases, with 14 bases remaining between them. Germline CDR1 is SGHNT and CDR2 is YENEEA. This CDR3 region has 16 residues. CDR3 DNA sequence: TGTGCCAGCAGCTTAGCGTCTCTTTCTCTATACAATGAGCAGTTCTTC. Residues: CASSLASLSLYNEQFF.

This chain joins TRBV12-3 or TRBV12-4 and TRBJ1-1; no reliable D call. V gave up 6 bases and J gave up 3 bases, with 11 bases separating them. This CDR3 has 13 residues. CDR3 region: CASSSRGYTEAFF. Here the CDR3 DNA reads TGTGCCAGCAGCTCCCGAGGTTACACTGAAGCTTTCTTT.

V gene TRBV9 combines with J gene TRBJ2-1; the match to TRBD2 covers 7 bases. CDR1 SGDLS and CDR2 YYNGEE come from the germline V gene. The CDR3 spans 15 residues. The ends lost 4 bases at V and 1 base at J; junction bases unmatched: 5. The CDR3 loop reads CASSRAGRSYNEQFF. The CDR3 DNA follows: TGTGCCAGCAGCCGAGCCGGGAGGTCCTACAATGAGCAGTTCTTC.

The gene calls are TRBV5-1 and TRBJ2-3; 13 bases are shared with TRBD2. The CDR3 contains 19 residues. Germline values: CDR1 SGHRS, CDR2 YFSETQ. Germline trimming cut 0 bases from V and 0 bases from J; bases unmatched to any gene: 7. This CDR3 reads CASSLDGRLAGGSTDTQYF. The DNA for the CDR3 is TGCGCCAGCAGCTTGGATGGGCGACTAGCGGGAGGCAGCACAGATACGCAGTATTTT. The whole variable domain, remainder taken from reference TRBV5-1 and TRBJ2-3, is KAGVTQTPRYLIKTRGQQVTLSCSPISGHRSVSWYQQTPGQGLQFLFEYFSETQRNKGNFPGRFSGRQFSNSRSEMNVSTLELGDSALYLCASSLDGRLAGGSTDTQYFGPGTRLTVL.

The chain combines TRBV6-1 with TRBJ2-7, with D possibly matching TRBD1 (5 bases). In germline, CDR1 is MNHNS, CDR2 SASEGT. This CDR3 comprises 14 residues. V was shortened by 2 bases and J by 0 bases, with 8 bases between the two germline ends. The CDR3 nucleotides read TGTGCCAGCAGTGAAAGACAGAGCTCCTACGAGCAGTACGTC. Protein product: CASSERQSSYEQYV.

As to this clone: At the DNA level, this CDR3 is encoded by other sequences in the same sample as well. The CDR3 loop reads CSASRNEQFF. As DNA, the CDR3 is TGCAGTGCCTCTAGAAATGAGCAGTTCTTC. V gene TRBV20-1 combines with J gene TRBJ2-1; D is undetermined. The V gene lost 6 bases and the J gene lost 7 bases, with 7 bases spanning the gap. Germline loops: CDR1 DFQATT, CDR2 SNEGSKA (reference sequence). The CDR3 is made up of 10 amino acids.